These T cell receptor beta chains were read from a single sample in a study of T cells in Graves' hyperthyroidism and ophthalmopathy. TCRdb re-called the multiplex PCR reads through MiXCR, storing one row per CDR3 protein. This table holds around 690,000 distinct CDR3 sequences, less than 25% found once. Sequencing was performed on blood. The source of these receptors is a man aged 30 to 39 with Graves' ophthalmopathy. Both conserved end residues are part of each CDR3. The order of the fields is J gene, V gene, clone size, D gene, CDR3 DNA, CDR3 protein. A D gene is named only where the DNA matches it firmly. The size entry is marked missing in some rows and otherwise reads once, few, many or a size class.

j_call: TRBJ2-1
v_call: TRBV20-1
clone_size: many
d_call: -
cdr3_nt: TGCAGTGCTAGAGACCCCGGCCCCGGGTTTACTAGCAAGCAGTTCTTC
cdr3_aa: CSARDPGPGFTSKQFF

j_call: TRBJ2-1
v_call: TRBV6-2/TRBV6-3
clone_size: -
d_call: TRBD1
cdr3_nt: TGTGCCAGCAGCCAAGAGGGACAGGGGGTCAATGAGCAGTTCTTC
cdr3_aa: CASSQEGQGVNEQFF

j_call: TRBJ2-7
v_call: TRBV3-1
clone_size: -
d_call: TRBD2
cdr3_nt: TGTGCCAGCAGCCAAGGACCCGTACTAGCGGGGATCAACTACGAGCAGTACTTC
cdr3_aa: CASSQGPVLAGINYEQYF

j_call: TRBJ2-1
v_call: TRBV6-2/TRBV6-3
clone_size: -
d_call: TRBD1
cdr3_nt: TGTGCCAGCAGTATAGTGGGACAGGAGCAGTTCTTC
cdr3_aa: CASSIVGQEQFF

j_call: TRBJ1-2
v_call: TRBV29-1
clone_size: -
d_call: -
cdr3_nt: TGCAGCGTTGCAGAGGGGCTTAACTATGGCTACACCTTC
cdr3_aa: CSVAEGLNYGYTF

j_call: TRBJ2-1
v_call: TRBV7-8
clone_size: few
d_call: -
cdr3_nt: TGTGCCAGCAGCTTAGCCTCTGGACTGGCGAGTGAGCAGTTCTTC
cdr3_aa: CASSLASGLASEQFF

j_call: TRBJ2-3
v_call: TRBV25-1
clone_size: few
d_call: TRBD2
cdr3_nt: TGTGCCAGCAGTGAATATTACCCTAGCGGACCCACAGATACGCAGTATTTT
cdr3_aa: CASSEYYPSGPTDTQYF

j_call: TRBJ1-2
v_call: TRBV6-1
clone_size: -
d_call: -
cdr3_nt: TGTGCCAGCAGGAAGACGGTTAACTATGGCTACACCTTC
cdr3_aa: CASRKTVNYGYTF

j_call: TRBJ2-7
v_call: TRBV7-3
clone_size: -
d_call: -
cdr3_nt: TGTGCCAGCAGCCCACAGGGCCAGGGCTCCTCCCACGAGCAGTACTTC
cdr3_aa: CASSPQGQGSSHEQYF

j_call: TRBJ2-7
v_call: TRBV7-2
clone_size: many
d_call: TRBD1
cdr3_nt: TGTGCCAGCAGCTTAGCTCAGGGGGCCTCCTACGAGCAGTACTTC
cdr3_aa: CASSLAQGASYEQYF

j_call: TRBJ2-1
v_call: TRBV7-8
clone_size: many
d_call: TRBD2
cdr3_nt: TGTGCCAGCAGCTTTTCTAGCGGGAGAGATGAGCAGTTCTTC
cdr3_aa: CASSFSSGRDEQFF

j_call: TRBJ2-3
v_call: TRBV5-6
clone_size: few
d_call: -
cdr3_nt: TGTGCCAGCAGCTTGGAAAGCGGCCCCACAGATACGCAGTATTTT
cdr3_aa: CASSLESGPTDTQYF

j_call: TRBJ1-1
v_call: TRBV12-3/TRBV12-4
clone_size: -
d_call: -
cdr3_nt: TGTGCCAGCAGTAGTAGGCGGGTACGGACTGAAGCTTTCTTT
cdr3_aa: CASSSRRVRTEAFF

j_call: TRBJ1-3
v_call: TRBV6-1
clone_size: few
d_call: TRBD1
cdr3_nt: TGTGCCAGCAGCTATGAACAGGGGGTCGGAAACACCATATATTTT
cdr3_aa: CASSYEQGVGNTIYF

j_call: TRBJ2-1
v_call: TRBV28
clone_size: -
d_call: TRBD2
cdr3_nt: TGTGCCAGCAGTTCACATAGCGGGAGGGCCTACGATGAGCAGTTCTTC
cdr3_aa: CASSSHSGRAYDEQFF

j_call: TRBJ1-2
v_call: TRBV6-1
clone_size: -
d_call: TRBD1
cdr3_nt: TGTGCCAGCAGCCCCGACAGGGGCGAAATCTATGGCTACACCTTC
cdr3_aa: CASSPDRGEIYGYTF

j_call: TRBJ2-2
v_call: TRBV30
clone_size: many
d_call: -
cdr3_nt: TGTGCCTGGAGTTTGGTCAGCTTCACCGGGGAGCTGTTTTTT
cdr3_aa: CAWSLVSFTGELFF

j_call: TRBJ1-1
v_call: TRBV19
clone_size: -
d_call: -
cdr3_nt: TGTGCCAGTAGTATAGATCGGGAGGGTTCCAAGAACACTGAAGCTTTCTTT
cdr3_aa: CASSIDREGSKNTEAFF

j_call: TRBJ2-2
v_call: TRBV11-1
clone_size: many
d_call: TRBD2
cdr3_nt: TGTGCCAGCAGCCCAGGGACTAGCGGGAACACCGGGGAGCTGTTTTTT
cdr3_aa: CASSPGTSGNTGELFF

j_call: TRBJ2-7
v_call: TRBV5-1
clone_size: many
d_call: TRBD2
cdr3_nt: TGCGCCAGCAGCTCGGTTCCCGTGGCTAGCGGGGTCTCCTACGAGCAGTACTTC
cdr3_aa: CASSSVPVASGVSYEQYF

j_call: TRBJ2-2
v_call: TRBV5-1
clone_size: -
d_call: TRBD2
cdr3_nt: TGCGCCAGCAGCGTCCCTAGCGGGAGGACCGGGGAGCTGTTTTTT
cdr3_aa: CASSVPSGRTGELFF

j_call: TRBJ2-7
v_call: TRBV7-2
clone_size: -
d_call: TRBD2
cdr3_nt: TGTGCCAGCAGCTTAGCCCCGGGACTAGCCAATTACGAGCAGTACTTC
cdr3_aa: CASSLAPGLANYEQYF

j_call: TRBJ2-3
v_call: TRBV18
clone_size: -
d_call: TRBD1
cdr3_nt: TGTGCCAGCTCAAAGGACAGGGGGAGGCCAGATACGCAGTATTTT
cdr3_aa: CASSKDRGRPDTQYF

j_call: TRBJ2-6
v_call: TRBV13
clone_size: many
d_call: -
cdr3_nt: TGTGCCAGCAGCCCTGACGGATCTGGGGCCAACGTCCTGACTTTC
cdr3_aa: CASSPDGSGANVLTF

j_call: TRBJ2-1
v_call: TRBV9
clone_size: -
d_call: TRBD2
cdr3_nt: TGTGCCAGCAGCCCCAGTAGCGGGCCCTTCTACAATGAGCAGTTCTTC
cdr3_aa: CASSPSSGPFYNEQFF

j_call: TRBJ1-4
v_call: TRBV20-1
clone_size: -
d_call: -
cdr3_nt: TGCAGTGCTGGACCGGGAGGTGAAAAACTGTTTTTT
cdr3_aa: CSAGPGGEKLFF

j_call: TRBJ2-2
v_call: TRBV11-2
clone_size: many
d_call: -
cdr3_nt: TGTGCCAGCAGCTTTGCCCGGGACTCCCAGTCCCTCGGGGAGCTGTTTTTT
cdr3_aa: CASSFARDSQSLGELFF

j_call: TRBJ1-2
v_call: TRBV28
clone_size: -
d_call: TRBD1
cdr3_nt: TGTGCCAGCAGCCTAGGACAGGGAACCTATGGCTACACCTTC
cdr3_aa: CASSLGQGTYGYTF

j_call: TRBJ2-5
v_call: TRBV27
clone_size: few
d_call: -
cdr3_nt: TGTGCCAGCAGTTTAGCGGCACCTACAGGGACTCAAGAGACCCAGTACTTC
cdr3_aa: CASSLAAPTGTQETQYF

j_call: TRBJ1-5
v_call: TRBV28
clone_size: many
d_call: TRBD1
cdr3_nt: TGTGCCAGCATTATCTCCAGGACAGGAGGAAATCAGCCCCAGCATTTT
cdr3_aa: CASIISRTGGNQPQHF